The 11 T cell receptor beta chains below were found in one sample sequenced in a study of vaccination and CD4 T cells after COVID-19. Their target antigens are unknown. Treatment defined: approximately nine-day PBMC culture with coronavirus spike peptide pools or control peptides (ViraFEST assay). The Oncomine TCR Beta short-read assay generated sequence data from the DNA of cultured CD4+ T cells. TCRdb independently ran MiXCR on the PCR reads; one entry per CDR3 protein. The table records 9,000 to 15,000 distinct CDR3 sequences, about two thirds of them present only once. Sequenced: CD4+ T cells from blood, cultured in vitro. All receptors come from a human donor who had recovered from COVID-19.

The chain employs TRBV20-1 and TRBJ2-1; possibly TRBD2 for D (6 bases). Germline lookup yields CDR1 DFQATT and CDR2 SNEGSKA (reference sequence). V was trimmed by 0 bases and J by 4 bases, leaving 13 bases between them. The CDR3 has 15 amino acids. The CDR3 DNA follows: TGCAGTGCTAGAGATAGGCGGAGGGGTTACAATGAGCAGTTCTTC. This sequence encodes CSARDRRRGYNEQFF.

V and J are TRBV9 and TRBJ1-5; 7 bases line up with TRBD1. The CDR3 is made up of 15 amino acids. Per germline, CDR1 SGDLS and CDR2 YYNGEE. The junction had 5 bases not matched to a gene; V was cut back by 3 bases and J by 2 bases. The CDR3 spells CASSGTGIGNQPQHF. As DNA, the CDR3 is TGTGCCAGCAGCGGGACAGGCATTGGCAATCAGCCCCAGCATTTT. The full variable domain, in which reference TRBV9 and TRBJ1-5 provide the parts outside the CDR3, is DSGVTQTPKHLITATGQRVTLRCSPRSGDLSVYWYQQSLDQGLQFLIQYYNGEERAKGNILERFSAQQFPDLHSELNLSSLELGDSALYFCASSGTGIGNQPQHFGDGTRLSIL.

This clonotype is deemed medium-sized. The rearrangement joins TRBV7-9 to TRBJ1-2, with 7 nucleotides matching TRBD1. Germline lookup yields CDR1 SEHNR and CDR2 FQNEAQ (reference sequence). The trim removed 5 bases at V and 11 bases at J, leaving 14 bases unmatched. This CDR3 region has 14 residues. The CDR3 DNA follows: TGTGCCAGCAGCCCCCAAGGAAGGACAGGACAATACACCTTC. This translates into CASSPQGRTGQYTF.

For the CDR3, the DNA is TGTGCCAGCAGCTTCCAACTAATGAAAAAACTGTTTTTT. Translating it yields CASSFQLMKKLFF. This chain links TRBV7-9 with TRBJ1-4, with D hard to call. This CDR3 has 13 amino acids. Between the trimmed V and J ends, which lost 3 bases and 9 bases, there was a span of 11 bases. CDR1 SEHNR and CDR2 FQNEAQ come from the germline V gene (reference sequence).

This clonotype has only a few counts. In nucleotides, the CDR3 is TGTGCCAGCAGTTTCCTAAACAGGGGGCGGTCTGAAGCTTTCTTT. This encodes CASSFLNRGRSEAFF. V is TRBV27 and J is TRBJ1-1; 9 bases agree with TRBD1. CDR1 MNHEY and CDR2 SMNVEV come from the germline V gene (reference sequence). CDR3 length: 15 amino acids. V shed 3 bases and J 6 bases; nucleotides not matched to a gene: 8.

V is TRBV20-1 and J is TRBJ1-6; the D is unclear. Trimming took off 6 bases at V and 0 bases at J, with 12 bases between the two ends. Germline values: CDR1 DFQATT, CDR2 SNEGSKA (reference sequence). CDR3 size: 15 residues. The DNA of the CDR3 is TGCAGTGCGACAAGGTCTAGCTCCTATAATTCACCCCTCCACTTT. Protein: CSATRSSSYNSPLHF.

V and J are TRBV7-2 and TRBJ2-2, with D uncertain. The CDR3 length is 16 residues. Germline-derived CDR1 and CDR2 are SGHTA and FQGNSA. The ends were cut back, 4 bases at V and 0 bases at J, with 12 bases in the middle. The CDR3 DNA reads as TGTGCCAGCAGCTGGGGAACTGGGGCGAACACCGGGGAGCTGTTTTTT. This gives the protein CASSWGTGANTGELFF.

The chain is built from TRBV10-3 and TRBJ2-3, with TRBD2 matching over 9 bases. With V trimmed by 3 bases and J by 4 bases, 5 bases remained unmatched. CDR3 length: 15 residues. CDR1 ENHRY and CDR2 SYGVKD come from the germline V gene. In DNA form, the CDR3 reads TGTGCCATCAGTGAAAGAGCGGGAGGTTCAGATACGCAGTATTTT. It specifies CAISERAGGSDTQYF.

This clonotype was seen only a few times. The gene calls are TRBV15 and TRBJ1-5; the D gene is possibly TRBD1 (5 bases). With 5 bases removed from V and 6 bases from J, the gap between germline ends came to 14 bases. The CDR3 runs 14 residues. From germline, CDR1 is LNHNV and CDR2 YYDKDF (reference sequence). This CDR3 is CATSPRQTGQPQHF. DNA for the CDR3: TGTGCCACCAGCCCCAGACAGACTGGTCAGCCCCAGCATTTT.

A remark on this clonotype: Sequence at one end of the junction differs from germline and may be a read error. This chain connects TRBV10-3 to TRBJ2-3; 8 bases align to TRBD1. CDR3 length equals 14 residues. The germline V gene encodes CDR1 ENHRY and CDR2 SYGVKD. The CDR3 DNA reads TGTGCCATCAGGGGACAGGAGACCACAGGTACGCAGTATTTT. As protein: CAIRGQETTGTQYF.

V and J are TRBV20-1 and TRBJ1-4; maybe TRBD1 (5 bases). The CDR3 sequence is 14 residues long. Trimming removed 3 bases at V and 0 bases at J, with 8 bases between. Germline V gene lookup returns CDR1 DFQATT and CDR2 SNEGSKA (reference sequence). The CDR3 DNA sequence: TGCAGTGCTAGCGCGGGGGCAACTAATGAAAAACTGTTTTTT. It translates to CSASAGATNEKLFF.